This entry lists 20 T cell receptor beta chains sequenced from one sample in a study of cytomegalovirus exposure and HLA in healthy donors. The PCR contained 60 Vbeta and 13 Jbeta primers. The table came from immunoSEQ multiplex PCR; TCRdb's copy has only in-frame clones and leaves some out. The sample gives over 90,000 clones, roughly 76% of which show up once; roughly 3.5% is in the top ten. Sequenced: PBMCs. These receptors came from a man aged 35-49 years in good health and CMV-seronegative.

This chain uses TRBV9 with TRBJ2-7; TRBD2 aligns across 15 bases. This CDR3 has 14 amino acids. The J segment lost 6 bases and the V segment lost 5 bases, leaving 3 bases of the junction unmatched. Germline CDR1 SGDLS, CDR2 YYNGEE. The CDR3 nucleotides are TGTGCCAGCAGACAGGGACTAGCGGGGGGCGAGCAGTACTTC. It specifies CASRQGLAGGEQYF.

This clone was seen a handful of times. The chain combines TRBV6-6 with TRBJ2-7, with D maybe TRBD2 (5 bases). This CDR3 has 11 amino acids. Between the trimmed V and J ends, which lost 4 bases and 7 bases, there was a span of 8 bases. CDR1 and CDR2 from the germline V gene are MNHNY and SVGAGI (reference sequence). CDR3 sequence reads: CASSSRGEQYF. The CDR3 nucleotides read TGTGCCAGCAGTTCCCGGGGAGAGCAGTACTTC.

This chain joins TRBV27 and TRBJ1-2; 9 nucleotides match TRBD1. This CDR3 is built from 14 residues. Germline V gene lookup returns CDR1 MNHEY and CDR2 SMNVEV (reference sequence). Germline trimming cut 6 bases from V and 6 bases from J; bases unmatched to any gene: 8. The CDR3 DNA is TGTGCCAGCAGGGAGCTTACAGGGGGCCATGGCTACACCTTC. Protein sequence: CASRELTGGHGYTF.

This clone was counted once. The chain joins TRBV7-8 to TRBJ1-1; a possible D gene is TRBD1 (6 bases). This CDR3 spans 18 amino acids. The germline V gene encodes CDR1 SGHVS and CDR2 FQNEAQ. Trimming removed 5 bases from V and 4 bases from J, with 26 bases in between. CDR3: CASSGWGQGRFLVTEAFF. The CDR3 bases are TGTGCCAGCAGCGGTTGGGGGCAGGGGCGATTTTTGGTCACTGAAGCTTTCTTT.

The gene calls are TRBV30 and TRBJ2-1, with 8 positions matching TRBD2. The CDR3 spans 14 residues. After removal of 7 bases from V and 7 bases from J, the junction contained 12 bases not matched to a gene. Germline CDR1 and CDR2: GTSNPN and SVGIG (reference sequence). The CDR3 DNA reads TGTGCCTCGAAAGGGACTAGGTCGGGGAATGAGCAGTTCTTC. The encoded protein is CASKGTRSGNEQFF.

The chain combines TRBV5-6 with TRBJ2-7; D unresolved. The CDR3 runs 14 residues. CDR1 and CDR2 (germline): SGHDT, YYEEEE. V lost 0 bases and J lost 4, with 11 bases in between. The CDR3 region is CASSLVQASYEQYF. CDR3 bases: TGTGCCAGCAGCTTGGTTCAGGCTTCTTACGAGCAGTACTTC.

The rearrangement links TRBV19 to TRBJ2-3, with 10 bases identical to TRBD1. The V and J ends lost 0 bases and 3 bases, in that order; junction bases with no gene match: 6. The CDR3 runs to 17 residues. Germline-derived CDR1 and CDR2 are LNHDA and SQIVND (reference sequence). The CDR3 reads CASSIDPPGQGTDTQYF. The DNA for the CDR3 is TGTGCCAGTAGTATAGATCCCCCGGGACAGGGGACAGATACGCAGTATTTT.

This chain joins TRBV5-1 and TRBJ1-6; weak D call: TRBD1 (5 bases). The germline gives CDR1 SGHRS, CDR2 YFSETQ. This CDR3 is 17 amino acids long. V lost 4 bases, J lost 6 bases, and 20 bases lay in between. The CDR3 loop reads CASSLRGDPKPNSPLHF. CDR3 in DNA: TGCGCCAGCAGCCTCCGCGGGGACCCGAAACCTAATTCACCCCTCCACTTT.

V is TRBV7-2 and J is TRBJ1-1; D unresolved. Germline lookup yields CDR1 SGHTA and CDR2 FQGNSA. V dropped 4 bases and J dropped 1 base, with 10 bases sitting between them. The CDR3 sequence is 14 residues long. Here the CDR3 DNA reads TGTGCCAGCAGCTACTTGGCGGGGAACACTGAAGCTTTCTTT. Protein product: CASSYLAGNTEAFF.

This chain links TRBV11-2 with TRBJ1-4; 7 bases line up with TRBD1. CDR3 length: 15 residues. V was pared by 4 bases and J by 3 bases, with 5 bases of the junction left unmatched. Germline V CDR1 and CDR2: SGHAT, FQNNGV. CDR3 bases: TGTGCCAGCAGCTCCCTCAGGGGGTCTAATGAAAAACTGTTTTTT. As protein: CASSSLRGSNEKLFF.

This clone came up many times. The V call is TRBV6-1, the J call TRBJ2-5, with TRBD2 matching 7 bases. The CDR3 extends over 13 amino acids. The germline gives CDR1 MNHNS, CDR2 SASEGT. V lost 7 bases and J lost 5; bases outside the gene matches: 7. The CDR3 loop is CASIRPGGETQYF. In DNA, the CDR3 is TGTGCCAGCATCCGGCCCGGGGGGGAGACCCAGTACTTC.

This chain joins TRBV4-1 and TRBJ2-1; 9 bases map to TRBD2. After removal of 0 bases from V and 2 bases from J, the junction contained 5 bases not matched to a gene. Germline V lookup: CDR1 MGHRA, CDR2 YSYEKL. This CDR3 has 17 residues. CDR3 in DNA: TGCGCCAGCAGCCAAGATCAGGCTAGCGGGGCCTACAATGAGCAGTTCTTC. Encoded protein: CASSQDQASGAYNEQFF.

The chain recombines TRBV10-3 with TRBJ2-5, with a possible D match to TRBD2 (6 bases). Germline CDR1 is ENHRY and CDR2 is SYGVKD. V was cut by 3 bases and J by 3 bases, with 14 bases left in between. The length of the CDR3 is 15 residues. The CDR3 DNA sequence: TGTGCCATCAGTGATTCTCACTCGGGGGAAGAGACCCAGTACTTC. It translates to CAISDSHSGEETQYF.

This clone came up once. The chain joins TRBV29-1 to TRBJ2-5; 7 bases fit TRBD1. Gene TRBJ2-7 matches the end of the DNA better, so the J call may be wrong. Germline CDR1 reads SQVTM; CDR2 reads ANQGSEA. This CDR3 contains 12 residues. The CDR3: CSVVDRAYEQYF. The CDR3 bases are TGCAGCGTTGTCGACAGGGCCTACGAGCAGTACTTC.

In this sample, this clone turned up once. The chain has TRBV7-6 and TRBJ2-7; 7 nucleotides agree with TRBD2. Germline CDR1 SGHVS, CDR2 FNYEAQ. The CDR3 totals 13 residues. With V trimmed by 6 bases and J by 7 bases, 9 bases remained unmatched. CDR3 amino acids: CASSRGGDGEQYF. CDR3 sequence (DNA): TGTGCCAGCAGTAGGGGAGGGGATGGGGAGCAGTACTTC.

Regarding this clone: This CDR3 fails to terminate in the conserved phenylalanine or tryptophan, so it likely reflects a read error. The genes are TRBV28 and TRBJ2-3; D gene ambiguous. V was shortened by 2 bases and J by 1 base, with 7 bases between the two germline ends. The CDR3 is made up of 14 amino acids. Per germline, CDR1 MDHEN and CDR2 SYDVKM. The CDR3 DNA reads as TGTGCCAGCAGTTTAAGACAAGGCACAGATACGCAGTATGTT. Its translation is CASSLRQGTDTQYV.

The chain joins TRBV5-6 to TRBJ2-7, with 8 bases matching TRBD2. This CDR3 spans 14 amino acids. CDR1 is SGHDT, CDR2 YYEEEE, per germline. V shed 3 bases, J shed 3 bases, and the junction held 5 bases outside the gene matches. Here the CDR3 reads CASSSGTRVYEQYF. The CDR3 DNA is TGTGCCAGCAGCTCCGGGACTAGGGTCTACGAGCAGTACTTC.

This clone was counted a few times. The gene calls are TRBV7-2 and TRBJ2-6; D perhaps matches TRBD2 (6 bases). The CDR3 is 18 amino acids. V was pared by 5 bases and J by 0 bases, with 17 bases between. The V gene's germline CDR1 is SGHTA and CDR2 FQGNSA. DNA for the CDR3: TGTGCCAGCAGCGTGGGGGTGGGACTTAGCTCTGGGGCCAACGTCCTGACTTTC. Translated, it gives CASSVGVGLSSGANVLTF.

The chain has TRBV5-1 and TRBJ1-2, with D possibly matching TRBD1 (5 bases). The CDR3 totals 14 residues. Germline CDR1 is SGHRS and CDR2 is YFSETQ. Trimming took off 0 bases at V and 3 bases at J, with 9 bases between the two ends. The CDR3 spells CASSLEGNDYGYTF. The CDR3 nucleotides are TGCGCCAGCAGCTTGGAGGGGAACGACTATGGCTACACCTTC.

In its sample, this clone was seen a few times. The chain is built from TRBV6-4 and TRBJ1-5; 8 bases are a match to TRBD1. Trimming at V came to 8 bases and at J to 3 bases, leaving 6 bases not matched to a gene. Germline CDR1 is MRHNA and CDR2 is SNTAGT. The CDR3 runs to 14 residues. CDR3 residues: CASPLRGPNQPQHF. CDR3 in DNA: TGTGCCAGCCCACTCAGGGGGCCCAATCAGCCCCAGCATTTT.